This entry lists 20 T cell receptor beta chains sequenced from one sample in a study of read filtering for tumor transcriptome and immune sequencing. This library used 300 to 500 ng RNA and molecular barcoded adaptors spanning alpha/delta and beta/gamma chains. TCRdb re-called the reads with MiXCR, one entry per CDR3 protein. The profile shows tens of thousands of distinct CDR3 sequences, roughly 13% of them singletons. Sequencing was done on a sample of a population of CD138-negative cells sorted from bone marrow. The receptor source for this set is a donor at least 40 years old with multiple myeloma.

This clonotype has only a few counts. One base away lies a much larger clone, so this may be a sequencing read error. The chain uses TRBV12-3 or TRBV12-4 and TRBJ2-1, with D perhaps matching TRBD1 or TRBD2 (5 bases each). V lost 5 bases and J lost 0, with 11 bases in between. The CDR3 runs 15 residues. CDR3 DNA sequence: TGTGCCAGCAGTGTTACTAGGGGCTCCTACAATGAGCAGTTCTTC. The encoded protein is CASSVTRGSYNEQFF.

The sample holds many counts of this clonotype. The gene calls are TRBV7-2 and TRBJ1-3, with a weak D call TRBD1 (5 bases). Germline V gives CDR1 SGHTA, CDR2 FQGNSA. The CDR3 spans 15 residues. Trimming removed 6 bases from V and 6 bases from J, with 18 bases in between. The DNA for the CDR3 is TGTGCCAGCAGAAGACACCCGGGCAGGGAAAACACCATATATTTT. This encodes CASRRHPGRENTIYF.

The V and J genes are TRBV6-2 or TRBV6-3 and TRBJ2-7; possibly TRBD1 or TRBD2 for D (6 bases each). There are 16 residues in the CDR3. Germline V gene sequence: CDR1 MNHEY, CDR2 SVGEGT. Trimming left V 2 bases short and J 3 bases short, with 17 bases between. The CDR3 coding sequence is TGTGCCAGCAGTTACGACAGGACTACCTATTTCTACGAGCAGTACTTC. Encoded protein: CASSYDRTTYFYEQYF.

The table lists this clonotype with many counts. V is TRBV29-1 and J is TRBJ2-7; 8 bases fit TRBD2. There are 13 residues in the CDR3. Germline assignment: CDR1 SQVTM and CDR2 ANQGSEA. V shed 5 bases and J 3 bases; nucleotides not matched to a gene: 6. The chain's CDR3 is CSVREGLFYEQYF. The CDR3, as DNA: TGCAGCGTTCGGGAGGGATTGTTCTACGAGCAGTACTTC.

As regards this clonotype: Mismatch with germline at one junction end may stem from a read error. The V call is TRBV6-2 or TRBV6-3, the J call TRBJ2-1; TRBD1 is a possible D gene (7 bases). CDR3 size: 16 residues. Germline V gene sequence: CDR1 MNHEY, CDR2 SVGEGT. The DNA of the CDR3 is TGTGCCAGCACCCGAGAGGGGGCGGGACCCTACGATGAGCAGTTCTTC. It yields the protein CASTREGAGPYDEQFF.

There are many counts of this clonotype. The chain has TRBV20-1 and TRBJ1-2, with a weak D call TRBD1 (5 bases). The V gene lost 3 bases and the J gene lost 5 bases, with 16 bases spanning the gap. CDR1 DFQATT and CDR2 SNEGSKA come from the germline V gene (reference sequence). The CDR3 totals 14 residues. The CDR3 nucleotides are TGCAGTGCTAGTCCCCGGCGGGGGAATTATGGCTACACCTTC. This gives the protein CSASPRRGNYGYTF.

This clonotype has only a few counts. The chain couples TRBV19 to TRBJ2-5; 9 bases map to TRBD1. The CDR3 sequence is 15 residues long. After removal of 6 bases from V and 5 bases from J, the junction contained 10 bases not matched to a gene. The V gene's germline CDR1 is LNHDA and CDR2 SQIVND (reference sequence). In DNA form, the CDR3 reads TGTGCCAGTAGAGTTTCACAGGGGGCGAGGGAGACCCAGTACTTC. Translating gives CASRVSQGARETQYF.

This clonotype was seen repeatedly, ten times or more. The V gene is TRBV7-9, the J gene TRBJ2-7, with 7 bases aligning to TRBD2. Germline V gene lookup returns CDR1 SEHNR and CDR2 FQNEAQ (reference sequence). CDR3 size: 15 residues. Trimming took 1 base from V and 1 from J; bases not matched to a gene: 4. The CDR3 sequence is CASSLVAGPSYEQYF. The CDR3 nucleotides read TGTGCCAGCAGCTTAGTAGCGGGCCCTTCCTACGAGCAGTACTTC.

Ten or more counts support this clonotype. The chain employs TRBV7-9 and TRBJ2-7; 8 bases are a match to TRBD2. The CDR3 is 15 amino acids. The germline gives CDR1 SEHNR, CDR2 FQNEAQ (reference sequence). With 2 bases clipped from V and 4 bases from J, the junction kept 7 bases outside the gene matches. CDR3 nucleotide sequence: TGTGCCAGCAGCTTAATCGGGACTAGTGCGTACGAGCAGTACTTC. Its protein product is CASSLIGTSAYEQYF.

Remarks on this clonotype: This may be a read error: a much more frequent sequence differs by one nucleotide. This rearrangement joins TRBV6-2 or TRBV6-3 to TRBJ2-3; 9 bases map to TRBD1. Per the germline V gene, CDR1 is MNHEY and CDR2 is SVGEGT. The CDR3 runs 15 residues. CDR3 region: CASKRGDRDSDTRYF. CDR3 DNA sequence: TGTGCCAGCAAACGGGGGGACAGGGATTCGGATACGCGGTATTTT.

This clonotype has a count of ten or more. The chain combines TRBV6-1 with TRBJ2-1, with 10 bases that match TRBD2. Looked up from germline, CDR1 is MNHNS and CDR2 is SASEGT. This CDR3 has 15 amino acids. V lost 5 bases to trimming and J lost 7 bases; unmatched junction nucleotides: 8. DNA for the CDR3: TGTGCCAGCAGTCAGCTAGCGGGAGAGAGGAATGAGCAGTTCTTC. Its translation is CASSQLAGERNEQFF.

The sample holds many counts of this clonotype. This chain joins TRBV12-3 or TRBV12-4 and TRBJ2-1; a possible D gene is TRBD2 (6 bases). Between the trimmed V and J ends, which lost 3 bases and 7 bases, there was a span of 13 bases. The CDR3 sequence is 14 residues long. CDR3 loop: CASSFGGSYNEQFF. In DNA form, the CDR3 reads TGTGCCAGCAGTTTCGGGGGTAGTTATAATGAGCAGTTCTTC.

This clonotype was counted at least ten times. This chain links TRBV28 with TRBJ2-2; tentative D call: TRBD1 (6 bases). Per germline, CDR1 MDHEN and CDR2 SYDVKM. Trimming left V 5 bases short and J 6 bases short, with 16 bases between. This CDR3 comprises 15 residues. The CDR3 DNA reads TGTGCCAGCAGTAACGGACAGATACGGGCCGGGGAGCTGTTTTTT. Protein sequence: CASSNGQIRAGELFF.

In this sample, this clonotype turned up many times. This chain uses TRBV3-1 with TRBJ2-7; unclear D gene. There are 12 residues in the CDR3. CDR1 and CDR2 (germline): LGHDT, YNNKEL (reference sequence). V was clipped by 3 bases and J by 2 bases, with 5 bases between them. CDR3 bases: TGTGCCAGCAGCCAGAGACCCTACGAGCAGTACTTC. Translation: CASSQRPYEQYF.

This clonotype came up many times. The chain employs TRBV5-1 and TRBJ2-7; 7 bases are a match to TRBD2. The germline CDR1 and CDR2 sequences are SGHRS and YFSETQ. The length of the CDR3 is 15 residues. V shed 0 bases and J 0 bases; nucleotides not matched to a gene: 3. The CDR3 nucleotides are TGCGCCAGCAGCTTGGGGCTAGCGGTCTCCTACGAGCAGTACTTC. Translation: CASSLGLAVSYEQYF.

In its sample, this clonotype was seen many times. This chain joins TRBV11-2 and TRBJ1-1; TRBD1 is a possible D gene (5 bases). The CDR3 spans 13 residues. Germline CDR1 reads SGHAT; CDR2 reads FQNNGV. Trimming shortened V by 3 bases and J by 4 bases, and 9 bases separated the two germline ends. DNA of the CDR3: TGTGCCAGCAGCTTTTCGGGGGGCACTGAAGCTTTCTTT. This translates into CASSFSGGTEAFF.

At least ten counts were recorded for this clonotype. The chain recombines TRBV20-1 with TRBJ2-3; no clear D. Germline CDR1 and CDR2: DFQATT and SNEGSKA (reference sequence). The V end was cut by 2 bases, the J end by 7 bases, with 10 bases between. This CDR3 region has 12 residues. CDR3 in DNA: TGCAGTGCTAGAACCTTAACCAATACGCAGTATTTT. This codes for CSARTLTNTQYF.

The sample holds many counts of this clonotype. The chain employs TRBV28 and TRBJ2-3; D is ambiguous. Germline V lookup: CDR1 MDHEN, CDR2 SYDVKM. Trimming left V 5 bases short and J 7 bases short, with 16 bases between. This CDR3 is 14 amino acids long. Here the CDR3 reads CASSRTQHVHTQYF. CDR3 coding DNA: TGTGCCAGCAGTCGGACGCAGCACGTGCATACGCAGTATTTT.

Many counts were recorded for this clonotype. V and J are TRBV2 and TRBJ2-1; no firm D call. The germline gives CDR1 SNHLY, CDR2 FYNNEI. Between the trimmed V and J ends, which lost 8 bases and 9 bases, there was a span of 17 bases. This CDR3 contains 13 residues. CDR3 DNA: TGTGCCAGCCTCACGGGTCCTATAGGTGAGCAGTTCTTC. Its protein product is CASLTGPIGEQFF.

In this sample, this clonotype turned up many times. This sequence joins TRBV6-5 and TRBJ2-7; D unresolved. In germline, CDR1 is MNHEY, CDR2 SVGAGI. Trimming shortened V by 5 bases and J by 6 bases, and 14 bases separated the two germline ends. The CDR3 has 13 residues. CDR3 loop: CASSKAYGREQYF. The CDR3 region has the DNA TGTGCCAGCAGTAAAGCCTATGGTCGCGAGCAGTACTTC.